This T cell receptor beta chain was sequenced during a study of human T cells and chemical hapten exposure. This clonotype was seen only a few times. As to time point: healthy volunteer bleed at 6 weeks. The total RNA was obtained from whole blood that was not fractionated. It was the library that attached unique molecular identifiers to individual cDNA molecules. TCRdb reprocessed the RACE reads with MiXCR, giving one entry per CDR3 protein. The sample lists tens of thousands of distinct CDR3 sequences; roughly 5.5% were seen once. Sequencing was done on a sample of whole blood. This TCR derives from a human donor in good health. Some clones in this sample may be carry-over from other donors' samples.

CDR3 region: CASSETGNNEKLFF. The CDR3 DNA sequence: TGTGCCAGCAGTGAGACAGGGAACAATGAAAAACTGTTTTTT. The rearrangement links TRBV2 to TRBJ1-4; 7 bases align to TRBD1. Germline CDR1 reads SNHLY; CDR2 reads FYNNEI. The ends lost 3 bases at V and 5 bases at J; junction bases unmatched: 3. The CDR3 sequence is 14 residues long.